These T cell receptor beta chains were read from a single sample in a study of T cells in Graves' hyperthyroidism and ophthalmopathy. TCRdb recomputed calls from the multiplex PCR reads with MiXCR, one row per CDR3 protein. The profile covers some 580,000 distinct CDR3 sequences, with approximately 15% appearing a single time and roughly 3.4% taken by the ten largest. Sequenced: blood. The receptors come from a woman between 40 and 55 years old with Graves' ophthalmopathy. The CDR3 runs from the conserved cysteine through the conserved F or W. Fields, in order: V gene, clone size, J gene, D gene, CDR3 DNA, CDR3 protein. The D gene is left open where the match is weak. The size of a clone is reported for some rows only, either as once, few or many, or as a class for expanded clones.

TRBV5-1	many	TRBJ2-3	TRBD1	TGCGCCAGCAGCTTGGGGTCTACGACAGGGGGCCTCACAGATACGCAGTATTTT	CASSLGSTTGGLTDTQYF
TRBV6-1	few	TRBJ1-1	.	TGTGCCAGCAGATTGGGGCTGAGCACTGAAGCTTTCTTT	CASRLGLSTEAFF
TRBV4-1	.	TRBJ1-5	.	TGCACCAGCAGCCAACCTTCCAATGGGGGCAATCAGCCCCAGCATTTT	CTSSQPSNGGNQPQHF
TRBV30	many	TRBJ2-3	.	TGTGCCTGCTGCACAGATACGCAGTATTTT	CACCTDTQYF
TRBV24-1	.	TRBJ2-1	TRBD2	TGTTCCACCGGGGAAGCGGGGGCACCATACAATGAGCAGTTCTTC	CSTGEAGAPYNEQFF
TRBV6-5	few	TRBJ2-5	.	TGTGCCAGCAGTTACTTGGGAGGGGGGGAGACCCAGTACTTC	CASSYLGGGETQYF
TRBV5-6	few	TRBJ2-1	TRBD2	TGTGCCAGCAGCTTGGTATGGACTAGCGGGCTCGGTGAGCAGTTCTTC	CASSLVWTSGLGEQFF
TRBV28	.	TRBJ2-1	.	TGTGCCAGCAGTTCTAGCTCAACTAAGCTAAATGAGCAGTTCTTC	CASSSSSTKLNEQFF
TRBV27	few	TRBJ2-7	.	TGTGCCAGCAGTCTTTGGGGGACCTGGGGGAACGAGCAGTACTTC	CASSLWGTWGNEQYF
TRBV11-2	many	TRBJ2-5	.	TGTGCCAGCAGCTTAGGGCAAGAGACCCAGTACTTC	CASSLGQETQYF
TRBV2	many	TRBJ2-1	.	TGTGCCAGCACCGATTGGTGGAACAATGAGCAGTTCTTC	CASTDWWNNEQFF
TRBV12-3/TRBV12-4	few	TRBJ1-4	.	TGTGCCAGCAGCGACGAAACAAGACCAGAAAAACTGTTTTTT	CASSDETRPEKLFF
TRBV19	.	TRBJ1-6	.	TGTGCCAGTAGTGCCACCGGGACCGTTAGTAACTCACCCCTCCACTTT	CASSATGTVSNSPLHF
TRBV7-2	.	TRBJ1-2	.	TGTGCCAGCAGCTTAGTGGGTCGGTTCGGGGATGGCTACACCTTC	CASSLVGRFGDGYTF
TRBV5-6	.	TRBJ2-4	.	TGTGCCAGCAGCTTCCCGGGGGCGAGAAACATTCAGTACTTC	CASSFPGARNIQYF
TRBV19	.	TRBJ2-1	TRBD2	TGTGCCAGTAGAGGACTAGCGGGACTCCACAATGAGCAGTTCTTC	CASRGLAGLHNEQFF
TRBV9	few	TRBJ2-1	TRBD1	TGTGCCAGCAGCGTAAGCGGACAGGGGCCTGAGCAGTTCTTC	CASSVSGQGPEQFF
TRBV7-2	.	TRBJ2-3	TRBD2	TGTGCCAGCAGCGTATCTATCGGGAGGGCCGGGGATACGCAGTATTTT	CASSVSIGRAGDTQYF
TRBV29-1	many	TRBJ1-1	.	TGCAGCGTTGGAGAGACAGGGAACACTGAAGCTTTCTTT	CSVGETGNTEAFF
TRBV19	.	TRBJ2-6	TRBD1	TGTGCCAGTAGTGACGCGGGGACAGGAATTCCTGGGGCCAACGTCCTGACTTTC	CASSDAGTGIPGANVLTF
TRBV5-1	few	TRBJ2-1	.	TGCGCCAGCCGGGTTGGGGGGCCTGAATACAATGAGCAGTTCTTC	CASRVGGPEYNEQFF
TRBV6-1	many	TRBJ1-1	TRBD1	TGTGCCAGCAGTGGGACAGGACCGAGCACTGAAGCTTTCTTT	CASSGTGPSTEAFF
TRBV7-3	few	TRBJ2-3	TRBD1	TGTGCCAGCAGCCGTAGCTCCGGGACAGGGCTCAGTACGCAGTATTTT	CASSRSSGTGLSTQYF
TRBV6-1	.	TRBJ1-5	.	TGTGCCAGCAGGAGGACGGGCAATCAGCCCCAGCATTTT	CASRRTGNQPQHF
TRBV3-1	.	TRBJ2-3	.	TGTGCCAGCAGTCAGGGACTCCAAGGGGCAGATACGCAGTATTTT	CASSQGLQGADTQYF
TRBV30	few	TRBJ2-3	.	TGTGCCTGGGCTCGGGACTCCTCGCATGGTACGCAGTATTTT	CAWARDSSHGTQYF
TRBV20-1	many	TRBJ2-1	TRBD2	TGCAGTGCTATCACTAGCGGGGGGTCTAGCTCCTACAATGAGCAGTTCTTC	CSAITSGGSSSYNEQFF
TRBV9	few	TRBJ2-2	.	TGTGCCAGCAGCGTAGAAGTGGCGAACACCGGGGAGCTGTTTTTT	CASSVEVANTGELFF
TRBV2	many	TRBJ2-3	.	TGTGCCAGCAGTGCCCGGGCCCCCATCGCAGATACGCAGTATTTT	CASSARAPIADTQYF
TRBV11-2	many	TRBJ1-2	TRBD1	TGTGCCAGCAGCTTAGGGTTTGGTTCCGAGACAGGGAAAGGCTACACCTTC	CASSLGFGSETGKGYTF
TRBV30	few	TRBJ1-2	.	TGTGCCTGGAGTAAACCCCAGGCGTATCAGGCCCGGGTTTCTGGCTACACCTTC	CAWSKPQAYQARVSGYTF
TRBV3-1	.	TRBJ2-1	TRBD2	TGTGCCAGCAGCCAAAAACTGCGTATGGGCGGGGGAGCGTGGGGGAATGAGCAGTTCTTC	CASSQKLRMGGGAWGNEQFF
TRBV20-1	many	TRBJ2-5	.	TGCAGTGCCCCATCGCGGAGAGAGACCCAGTACTTC	CSAPSRRETQYF
TRBV14	.	TRBJ2-2	.	TGTGCCAGCAGCCAGATCTTCGGCCTGAACACCGGGGAGCTGTTTTTT	CASSQIFGLNTGELFF
TRBV10-3	.	TRBJ1-1	.	TGTGCCATCAGTGATATTATCGGGGCTGAAGCTTTCTTT	CAISDIIGAEAFF
TRBV5-6	.	TRBJ1-4	.	TGTGCCAGCAGCTTGGCCCCAGGGTACGAAAAACTGTTTTTT	CASSLAPGYEKLFF
TRBV6-1	.	TRBJ2-5	.	TGTGCCAGCAGCCGTAGCTTGAGCTCTAAAGAGGCCCAGTACTTC	CASSRSLSSKEAQYF
TRBV12-3/TRBV12-4	few	TRBJ2-3	.	TGTGCCAGCGGGGACTCTTGGGACGTCTTTAGCACAGATACGCAGTATTTT	CASGDSWDVFSTDTQYF
TRBV2	many	TRBJ2-5	TRBD2	TGTGCCAGCTTAACTAGCGGCGCCCAAGAGACCCAGTACTTC	CASLTSGAQETQYF
TRBV6-1	.	TRBJ2-7	TRBD1	TGTGCCAGCAGAGGATCCGGGACAGAGTATTACGAGCAGTACTTC	CASRGSGTEYYEQYF
TRBV27	few	TRBJ2-2	.	TGTGCCAGCAGTTTATTTACCACCCCAGGGGGGGAGCTGTTTTTT	CASSLFTTPGGELFF
TRBV7-2	many	TRBJ2-5	.	TGTGCCAGCAGCCCGCCCCGGACTGGTCTAGAGACCCAGTACTTC	CASSPPRTGLETQYF
TRBV18	.	TRBJ2-2	.	TGTGCCAGCTCACCAAGGCGGGGCTCGAACACCGGGGAGCTGTTTTTT	CASSPRRGSNTGELFF